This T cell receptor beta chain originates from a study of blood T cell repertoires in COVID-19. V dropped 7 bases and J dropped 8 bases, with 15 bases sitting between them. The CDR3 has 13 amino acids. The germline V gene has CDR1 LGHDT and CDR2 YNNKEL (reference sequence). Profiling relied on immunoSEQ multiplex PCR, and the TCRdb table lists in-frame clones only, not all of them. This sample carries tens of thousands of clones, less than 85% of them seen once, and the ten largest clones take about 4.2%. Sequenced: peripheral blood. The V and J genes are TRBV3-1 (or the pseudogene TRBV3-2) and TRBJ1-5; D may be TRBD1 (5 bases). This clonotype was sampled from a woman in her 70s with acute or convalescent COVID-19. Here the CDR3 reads CASTRGGKEPQHF. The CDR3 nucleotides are TGTGCCAGCACACGGGGGGGAAAAGAGCCCCAGCATTTT.